The rows below give T cell receptor beta chains drawn from one sample of a study of T cell responses to AZD1222 COVID-19 vaccine. Method: immunoSEQ multiplex PCR; TCRdb's copy keeps in-frame clones and lacks some. Of 95,000 to 150,000 clones in the sample, 65% to 90% were seen once. This material consisted of peripheral blood, taken on day 0 of AZD1222 vaccination. These TCRs come from an adult in good health. CDR3s include the opening cysteine and the closing phenylalanine or tryptophan. Each record gives: clone size, V gene, D gene, J gene, CDR3 DNA, CDR3 protein. The D gene is left open where the match is weak. A clone size is listed for some rows: how often the clone was seen (once, few, many), or a class if it is expanded.

NA,TRBV5-1,NA,TRBJ2-7,TGCGCCAGCAGCTGGGGGTTTGGCTACGAGCAGTACTTC,CASSWGFGYEQYF
NA,TRBV29-1,NA,TRBJ2-1,TGCAGCGTTGAAGAACGCGAGCAGTTCTTC,CSVEEREQFF
NA,TRBV27,NA,TRBJ2-5,TGTGCCAGCAGCCCCCTCGGGGTCAGCAGGGAAGAGACCCAGTACTTC,CASSPLGVSREETQYF
NA,TRBV29-1,NA,TRBJ2-1,TGCATATCCCGGACTTATGACAATGAGCAGTTCTTC,CISRTYDNEQFF
NA,TRBV6-5,NA,TRBJ2-5,TGTGCCAGCAGTTACTCGTTCCGAGCAGAGACCCAGTACTTC,CASSYSFRAETQYF
NA,TRBV3-1/TRBV3-2,NA,TRBJ2-3,TGTGCCAGCAGCCAAACAGAAAGAGATACGCAGTATTTT,CASSQTERDTQYF
NA,TRBV7-2,NA,TRBJ1-4,TGTGCCAGCAGCATATCACAGGGTAGAGGTGAAAAACTGTTTTTT,CASSISQGRGEKLFF
once,TRBV2,NA,TRBJ1-5,TGTGCCAGCAAAACCCCTGACAATCAGCCCCAGCATTTT,CASKTPDNQPQHF
NA,TRBV5-7,TRBD2,TRBJ2-7,TGTGCCAGCAGCTTACTAGTAGCGGGTTTCAACGAGCAGTACTTC,CASSLLVAGFNEQYF
NA,TRBV11-2,TRBD1,TRBJ1-1,TGTGCCAGCAGCTTCAGGGACAGTCCCATTGGGGAGGCTTTCTTT,CASSFRDSPIGEAFF
once,TRBV5-1,TRBD1,TRBJ2-1,TGCGCCAGCAGCGCCACCCCGCGACAGGGAGATAATGAGCAGTTCTTC,CASSATPRQGDNEQFF
once,TRBV6-5,TRBD1,TRBJ1-1,TGTGCCACCCGCGGACAGGGAATGAACACTGAAGCTTTCTTT,CATRGQGMNTEAFF
NA,TRBV4-3,TRBD1,TRBJ1-2,TGCGCCAGCAGCCAAGGCCGGACAGGGAACTATGGCTACACCTTC,CASSQGRTGNYGYTF
NA,TRBV7-2,TRBD1,TRBJ2-7,TGTGCCAGCAGGAAAGGGACAGGGGTGATCAGCGAGCAGTACTTC,CASRKGTGVISEQYF
NA,TRBV11-2,NA,TRBJ1-2,TGTGCCAGCAGCTTAGCAGGCGACTATGGCTACACCTTC,CASSLAGDYGYTF
NA,TRBV7-9,NA,TRBJ2-3,TGTGCCAGCAGCGGCCTGACAAGCACAGATACGCAGTATTTT,CASSGLTSTDTQYF
NA,TRBV5-1,TRBD2,TRBJ2-3,TGCGCCAGCAGCTCGGCCCGGACTAGCGGGGGTAGCACAGATACGCAGTATTTT,CASSSARTSGGSTDTQYF
NA,TRBV6-4,NA,TRBJ2-3,TGTGCCAGCAGTGATCGCGGGCTCAGCACAGATACGCAGTATTTT,CASSDRGLSTDTQYF
NA,TRBV4-1,NA,TRBJ2-7,TGCGCCAGCAGCCAAGGACCGACGGCGAACTACGAGCAGTACTTC,CASSQGPTANYEQYF
NA,TRBV19,TRBD1,TRBJ2-7,TGTGCCAGTAGTAATTCCCGGGACAGCCTCTACGAGCAGTACTTC,CASSNSRDSLYEQYF
once,TRBV11-3,TRBD2,TRBJ2-7,TGTGCCAGCAGCTCCCGGACTAGCGCTTACGAGCAGTACTTC,CASSSRTSAYEQYF
few,TRBV7-9,NA,TRBJ1-1,TGTGCCAGCGGGCCCCAAGGGGACACTGAAGCTTTCTTT,CASGPQGDTEAFF
few,TRBV5-8,NA,TRBJ1-1,TGTGCCAGCATACTGGCCCTTGGAGCTTTCTTT,CASILALGAFF
NA,TRBV20-1,TRBD2,TRBJ2-7,TGCAGTGCTAGTCCTACGGAACCAGCGGGACGCTACTACGAGCAGTACTTC,CSASPTEPAGRYYEQYF
NA,TRBV7-2,NA,TRBJ2-5,TGTGCCAGCAGCCTGGGGTCCTTCCCTCGGGAGACCCAGTACTTC,CASSLGSFPRETQYF
NA,TRBV18,NA,TRBJ1-2,TGTGCCAGCTCACCGGAGCGATACTATGGCTACACCTTC,CASSPERYYGYTF
NA,TRBV6-5,NA,TRBJ1-2,TGTGCCAGCAGCCGGGACCGCAGTGGCTACACCTTC,CASSRDRSGYTF
NA,TRBV27,NA,TRBJ2-7,TGTGCAACCATTGTTAGAAGCTACGAGCAGTACTTC,CATIVRSYEQYF
NA,TRBV4-1,TRBD1,TRBJ2-4,TGCGCCAGCAGCCCGTTCACAGGGGGCAAGGACATTCAGTACTTC,CASSPFTGGKDIQYF
NA,TRBV6-5,NA,TRBJ1-5,TGTGCCAGCAGTTACTCACCGTCTGGGCCCAATCAGCCCCAGCATTTT,CASSYSPSGPNQPQHF
NA,TRBV6-5,NA,TRBJ1-5,TGTGCCAGCAGTTACCTCCCGGACAGTAATCAGCCCCAGCATTTT,CASSYLPDSNQPQHF
NA,TRBV5-1,NA,TRBJ1-3,TGCGCCAGCGGGGCCGACAGCTCTGGAAACACCATATATTTT,CASGADSSGNTIYF